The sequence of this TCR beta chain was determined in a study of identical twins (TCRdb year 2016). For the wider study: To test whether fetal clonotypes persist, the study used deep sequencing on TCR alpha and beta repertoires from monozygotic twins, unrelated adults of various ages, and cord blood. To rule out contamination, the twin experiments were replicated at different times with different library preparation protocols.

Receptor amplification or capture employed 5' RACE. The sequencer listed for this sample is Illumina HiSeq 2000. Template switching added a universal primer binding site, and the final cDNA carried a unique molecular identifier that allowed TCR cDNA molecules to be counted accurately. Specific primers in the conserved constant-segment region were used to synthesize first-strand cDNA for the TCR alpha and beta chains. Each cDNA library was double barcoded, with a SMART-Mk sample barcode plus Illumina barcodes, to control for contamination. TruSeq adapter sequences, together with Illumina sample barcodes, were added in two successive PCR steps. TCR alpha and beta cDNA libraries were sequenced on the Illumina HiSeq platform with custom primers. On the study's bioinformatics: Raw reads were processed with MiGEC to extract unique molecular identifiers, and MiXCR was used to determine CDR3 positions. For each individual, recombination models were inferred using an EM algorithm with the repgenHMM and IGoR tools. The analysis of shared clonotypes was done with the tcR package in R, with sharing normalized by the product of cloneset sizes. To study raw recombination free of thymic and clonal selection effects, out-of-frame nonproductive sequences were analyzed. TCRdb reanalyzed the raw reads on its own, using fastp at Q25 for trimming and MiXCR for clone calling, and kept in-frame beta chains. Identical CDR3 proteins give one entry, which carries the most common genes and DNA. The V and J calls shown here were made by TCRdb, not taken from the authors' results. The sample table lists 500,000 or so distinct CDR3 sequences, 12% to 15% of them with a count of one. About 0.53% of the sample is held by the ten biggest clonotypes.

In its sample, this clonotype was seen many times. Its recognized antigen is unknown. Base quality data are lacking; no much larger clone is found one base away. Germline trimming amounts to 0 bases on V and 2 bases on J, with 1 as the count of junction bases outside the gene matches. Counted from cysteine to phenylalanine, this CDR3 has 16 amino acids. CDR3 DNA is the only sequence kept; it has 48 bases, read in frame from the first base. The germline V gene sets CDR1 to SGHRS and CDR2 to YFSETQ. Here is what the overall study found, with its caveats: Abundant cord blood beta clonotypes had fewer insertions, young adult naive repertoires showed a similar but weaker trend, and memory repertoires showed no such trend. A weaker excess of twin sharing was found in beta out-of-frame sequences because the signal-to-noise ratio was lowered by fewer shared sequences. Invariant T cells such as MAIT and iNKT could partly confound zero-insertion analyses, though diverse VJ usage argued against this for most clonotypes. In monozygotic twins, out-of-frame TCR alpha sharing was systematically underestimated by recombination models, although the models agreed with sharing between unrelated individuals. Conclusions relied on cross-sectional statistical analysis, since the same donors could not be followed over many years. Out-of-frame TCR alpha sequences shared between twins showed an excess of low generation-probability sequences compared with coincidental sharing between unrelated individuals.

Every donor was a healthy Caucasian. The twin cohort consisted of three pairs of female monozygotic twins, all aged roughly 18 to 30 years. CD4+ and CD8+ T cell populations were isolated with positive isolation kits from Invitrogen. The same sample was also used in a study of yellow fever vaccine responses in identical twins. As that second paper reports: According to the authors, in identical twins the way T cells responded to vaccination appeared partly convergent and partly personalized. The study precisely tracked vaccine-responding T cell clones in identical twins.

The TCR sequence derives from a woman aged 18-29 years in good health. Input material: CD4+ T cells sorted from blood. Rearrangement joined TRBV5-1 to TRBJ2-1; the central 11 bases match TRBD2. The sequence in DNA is TGCGCCAGCAGCTTGGAACTAGCGGGAGCCTACAATGAGCAGTTCTTC. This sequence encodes CASSLELAGAYNEQFF. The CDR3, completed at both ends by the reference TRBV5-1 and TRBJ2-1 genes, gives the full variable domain KAGVTQTPRYLIKTRGQQVTLSCSPISGHRSVSWYQQTPGQGLQFLFEYFSETQRNKGNFPGRFSGRQFSNSRSEMNVSTLELGDSALYLCASSLELAGAYNEQFFGPGTRLTVL.